These 31 T cell receptor beta chains originate from one sample sequenced in a study of T cells after yellow fever vaccination. Via MiXCR, TCRdb re-called the 5' RACE reads, giving one row per CDR3 protein. The repertoire holds hundreds of thousands of distinct CDR3 sequences, with 9% to 15% as singletons. The sequences come from PBMCs, collected on the day of the yellow fever booster vaccination. The receptors were gathered from a man aged 25 to 40 who received the YFV17D yellow fever vaccine.

The chain employs TRBV7-9 and TRBJ2-7; D gene ambiguous. CDR1 and CDR2 from the germline V gene are SEHNR and FQNEAQ (reference sequence). The germline V and J ends were trimmed by 2 bases and 5 bases, with 7 bases remaining between them. This CDR3 is built from 12 residues. The CDR3 bases are TGTGCCAGCAGCTTAAGGCAGCACGAGCAGTACTTC. Its translation: CASSLRQHEQYF.

This clonotype was picked up a small number of times. The rearrangement uses TRBV12-3 or TRBV12-4 and TRBJ1-1, with D possibly being TRBD1 (5 bases). This CDR3 has 12 amino acids. Trimming removed 6 bases from V and 6 bases from J, with 11 bases in between. In DNA, the CDR3 is TGTGCCAGCAGCGGGGCCGAAGCTGAAGCTTTCTTT. This codes for CASSGAEAEAFF.

For this clonotype: This could be a read error, since a much larger clone is one nucleotide away. The rearrangement joins TRBV7-9 to TRBJ1-5; 8 bases fit TRBD2. TRBJ2-3 explains the end of the DNA better; the J call may be wrong. The length of the CDR3 is 14 residues. Germline V gives CDR1 SEHNR, CDR2 FQNEAQ (reference sequence). CDR3 amino acids: CASTSGGSSQPQYF. The CDR3 bases are TGTGCCAGCACCTCGGGAGGGTCTAGTCAGCCCCAGTATTTT.

This rearrangement joins TRBV10-3 to TRBJ2-6; 7 bases agree with TRBD1. V shed 2 bases, J shed 9 bases, and the junction held 19 bases outside the gene matches. In germline, CDR1 is ENHRY, CDR2 SYGVKD. This CDR3 has 19 amino acids. CDR3 loop: CAISEHGQEPYLLVNVLTF. The CDR3 DNA follows: TGTGCCATCAGTGAGCACGGACAGGAGCCGTATCTGCTGGTCAACGTCCTGACTTTC.

This sequence joins TRBV2 and TRBJ2-2; maybe TRBD2 (6 bases). From germline, CDR1 is SNHLY and CDR2 FYNNEI. Trimming removed 0 bases at V and 5 bases at J, with 10 bases between. CDR3 size: 15 residues. CDR3 protein: CASSEALRGTGELFF. CDR3 DNA sequence: TGTGCCAGCAGTGAAGCGCTTCGGGGGACCGGGGAGCTGTTTTTT.

This clonotype was observed a few times. The chain couples TRBV19 to TRBJ2-1; 8 bases are shared with TRBD1. Looked up from germline, CDR1 is LNHDA and CDR2 is SQIVND (reference sequence). The CDR3 runs to 13 residues. V lost 9 bases and J lost 5; bases outside the gene matches: 6. In DNA, the CDR3 is TGTGCCAGCCCGGACAGGGAGGACAATGAGCAGTTCTTC. It encodes CASPDREDNEQFF. Full variable domain (missing parts from reference TRBV19 and TRBJ2-1): DGGITQSPKYLFRKEGQNVTLSCEQNLNHDAMYWYRQDPGQGLRLIYYSQIVNDFQKGDIAEGYSVSREKKESFPLTVTSAQKNPTAFYLCASPDREDNEQFFGPGTRLTVL.

This clonotype appeared a few times. The genes are TRBV11-2 and TRBJ2-1, with unresolved D. V was clipped by 5 bases and J by 8 bases, with 16 bases between them. Germline CDR1 and CDR2: SGHAT and FQNNGV. CDR3 length equals 14 residues. The CDR3 loop reads CASSQAALNYEQFF. CDR3 DNA: TGTGCCAGCAGCCAGGCGGCCCTGAACTATGAGCAGTTCTTC.

The chain employs TRBV28 and TRBJ1-5; no reliable D call. The CDR3 contains 10 residues. The germline CDR1 and CDR2 sequences are MDHEN and SYDVKM. CDR3 nucleotide sequence: TGTGGGGTCAGCAATCAGCCCCAGCATTTT. Its protein is CGVSNQPQHF. The complete variable domain, with remaining parts taken from reference TRBV28 and TRBJ1-5, reads DVKVTQSSRYLVKRTGEKVFLECVQDMDHENMFWYRQDPGLGLRLIYFSYDVKMKEKGDIPEGYSVSREKKERFSLILESASTNQTSMYLCGVSNQPQHFGDGTRLSIL.

This chain uses TRBV2 with TRBJ2-5, with 7 bases lining up with TRBD1. The CDR3 is made up of 15 amino acids. Germline V gives CDR1 SNHLY, CDR2 FYNNEI. Germline trimming cut 4 bases from V and 4 bases from J; bases unmatched to any gene: 9. CDR3 nucleotide sequence: TGTGCCAGCAGTGGGACGACAGGGTTTGGAGAGACCCAGTACTTC. It yields the protein CASSGTTGFGETQYF.

This clonotype was seen more than once but under ten times. The chain combines TRBV7-2 with TRBJ2-7; 9 nucleotides align to TRBD2. The CDR3 loop spans 15 amino acids. Germline loops: CDR1 SGHTA, CDR2 FQGNSA. J lost 0 bases, V lost 5 bases, and 5 bases had no gene match. This CDR3 reads CASSRTSDYSYEQYF. CDR3 coding DNA: TGTGCCAGCAGCCGGACTAGCGACTACTCCTACGAGCAGTACTTC.

On this clonotype: Sequence at one end of the junction differs from germline and may be a read error. The chain joins TRBV5-4 to TRBJ2-2; TRBD1 matches 7 bases. Germline CDR1 reads SGHNT; CDR2 reads YYREEE (reference sequence). CDR3 size: 15 residues. The CDR3 loop reads CASSLGGAKTGELFF. DNA of the CDR3: TGTGCCAGCAGTTTAGGGGGCGCGAAGACCGGGGAGCTGTTTTTT.

The V call is TRBV20-1, the J call TRBJ2-6, with unresolved D. Germline assignment: CDR1 DFQATT and CDR2 SNEGSKA (reference sequence). The CDR3 consists of 14 residues. The ends were cut back, 6 bases at V and 0 bases at J, with 9 bases in the middle. CDR3 in DNA: TGCAGTGCCAGGTGGGGCTCTGGGGCCAACGTCCTGACTTTC. The encoded protein is CSARWGSGANVLTF.

J is TRBJ1-4 and V is TRBV7-8, with a possible D match to TRBD1 (5 bases). The CDR3 extends over 15 amino acids. V was clipped by 1 base and J by 8 bases, with 14 bases between them. CDR1 SGHVS and CDR2 FQNEAQ come from the germline V gene. The CDR3 coding sequence is TGTGCCAGCAGCTTAGTCCTGGGGTCAGGGGAAAAACTGTTTTTT. It codes for CASSLVLGSGEKLFF.

The V gene is TRBV6-5, the J gene TRBJ2-6; 9 bases are a match to TRBD1. Trimming cost V 5 bases and J 1 base; bases outside gene matches: 6. Germline CDR1 reads MNHEY; CDR2 reads SVGAGI. The CDR3 is 17 residues long. CDR3 coding DNA: TGTGCCAGCAGTCGGGACAGGGAATTTTCTGGGGCCAACGTCCTGACTTTC. This gives the protein CASSRDREFSGANVLTF.

This clonotype was seen more than once but under ten times. The chain recombines TRBV20-1 with TRBJ1-2; TRBD1 matches at 10 bases. There are 15 residues in the CDR3. Germline CDR1 is DFQATT and CDR2 is SNEGSKA (reference sequence). Trimming cost V 3 bases and J 4 bases; bases outside gene matches: 8. CDR3 loop: CSARGGTGDRYGYTF. In DNA form, the CDR3 reads TGCAGTGCTAGGGGCGGGACAGGGGACCGCTATGGCTACACCTTC.

This clonotype occurred a few times. J is TRBJ2-5 and V is TRBV4-2; unclear D gene. The CDR3 consists of 14 residues. V lost 0 bases to trimming and J lost 4 bases, with 9 bases between them. The germline CDR1 and CDR2 sequences are LGHNA and YNFKEQ. The CDR3 region is CASSQEVRGETQYF. The DNA of the CDR3 is TGTGCCAGCAGCCAAGAGGTGAGAGGAGAGACCCAGTACTTC.

This clonotype was picked up a small number of times. J is TRBJ2-7 and V is TRBV12-3 or TRBV12-4, with TRBD1 matching over 8 bases. Losses at the gene ends were 2 bases for V and 4 bases for J; bases not matched to a gene: 4. The CDR3 is 14 residues long. CDR3 loop: CASSLSGQEYEQYF. CDR3 in DNA: TGTGCCAGCAGTTTATCGGGACAGGAGTACGAGCAGTACTTC.

This clonotype showed up just a few times. The chain combines TRBV20-1 with TRBJ2-1; 9 bases agree with TRBD1. The CDR3 extends over 14 amino acids. V gave up 6 bases and J gave up 7 bases; unmatched junction bases: 10. CDR1 and CDR2 from the germline V gene are DFQATT and SNEGSKA (reference sequence). In DNA, the CDR3 is TGCAGTGCCCCTTGGGGACAGGGAGTAAATGAGCAGTTCTTC. Amino acid sequence: CSAPWGQGVNEQFF.

The rearrangement links TRBV5-5 to TRBJ2-7, with 8 bases fitting TRBD2. The CDR3 totals 15 residues. The V gene's germline CDR1 is SGHKS and CDR2 YYEKEE (reference sequence). The V segment lost 0 bases and the J segment 2 bases; nucleotides outside the gene matches: 4. The CDR3 loop reads CASSLASGGPYEQYF. As DNA, the CDR3 is TGTGCCAGCAGCTTGGCGTCGGGAGGGCCCTACGAGCAGTACTTC.

The J gene is TRBJ1-2, the V gene TRBV16; possible D gene TRBD1, 5 bases. Per germline, CDR1 KGHSY and CDR2 FQNENV. The CDR3 is 14 amino acids. Trimming took 4 bases from V and 7 from J, leaving 16 bases between them. Written as DNA, the CDR3 is TGTGCCAGCAGCCCGGGCCAGCGGGACGGTGGCTACACCTTC. It specifies CASSPGQRDGGYTF.

This clonotype was detected ten times or more. The chain is built from TRBV5-1 and TRBJ2-7; no clear D. The CDR3 has 11 amino acids. V gave up 0 bases and J gave up 4 bases, with 2 bases separating them. Per germline, CDR1 SGHRS and CDR2 YFSETQ. CDR3 sequence: CASSLEYEQYF. The CDR3 DNA reads as TGCGCCAGCAGCTTGGAATACGAGCAGTACTTC.

This chain connects TRBV7-6 to TRBJ2-1; 11 bases agree with TRBD2. The ends lost 1 base at V and 7 bases at J; junction bases unmatched: 9. The CDR3 has 17 amino acids. Per germline, CDR1 SGHVS and CDR2 FNYEAQ. In nucleotides, the CDR3 is TGTGCCAGCAGCTTAGTAGCGGGAGGGCCTATGGGGAATGAGCAGTTCTTC. Protein: CASSLVAGGPMGNEQFF.

The chain uses TRBV7-2 and TRBJ2-5, with D possibly being TRBD1 or TRBD2 (5 bases each). The germline V gene encodes CDR1 SGHTA and CDR2 FQGNSA. Trimming pared 5 bases from V and 2 bases from J, leaving 9 bases between. The CDR3 runs to 13 residues. CDR3 nucleotides: TGTGCCAGCAGCATTGGGGGACAAGAGACCCAGTACTTC. Its protein is CASSIGGQETQYF.

The CDR3 reads CAISEQGLNTEAFF. CDR3 DNA sequence: TGTGCCATCAGTGAACAGGGGTTGAACACTGAAGCTTTCTTT. The chain couples TRBV10-3 to TRBJ1-1, with TRBD1 identical over 7 bases. V was pared by 3 bases and J by 0 bases, with 1 base of the junction left unmatched. The CDR3 has 14 amino acids. Per the germline V gene, CDR1 is ENHRY and CDR2 is SYGVKD.

This clonotype came up a few times. CDR3 DNA sequence: TGCGCCAGCAGCTCGGACAGGCCCTATGGCTACACCTTC. This translates into CASSSDRPYGYTF. V usage is TRBV5-1 and J usage is TRBJ1-2; 7 positions agree with TRBD1. Per germline, CDR1 SGHRS and CDR2 YFSETQ. The J segment lost 4 bases and the V segment lost 3 bases, leaving 3 bases of the junction unmatched. This CDR3 contains 13 residues.

The sample holds a few counts of this clonotype. CDR3 amino acids: CASSHKPGTGGIVSETQYF. The CDR3 nucleotides read TGTGCCAGCAGCCACAAGCCCGGGACAGGGGGCATAGTCTCAGAGACCCAGTACTTC. This chain uses TRBV6-2 or TRBV6-3 with TRBJ2-5, with TRBD1 identical over 12 bases. V lost 6 bases, J lost 4 bases, and 18 bases stayed unmatched. Germline-derived CDR1 and CDR2 are MNHEY and SVGEGT. This CDR3 region has 19 residues.

The gene calls are TRBV20-1 and TRBJ2-1; 8 bases agree with TRBD2. The trim removed 0 bases at V and 2 bases at J, leaving 6 bases unmatched. Germline V CDR1 and CDR2: DFQATT, SNEGSKA (reference sequence). The CDR3 runs 16 residues. The DNA of the CDR3 is TGCAGTGCTAGAGATCTCGGTAGCGGGACCTACAATGAGCAGTTCTTC. Translated: CSARDLGSGTYNEQFF.

This clonotype was counted a few times. The chain carries TRBV20-1 and TRBJ1-5; D is unclear. Trimming stripped 6 bases from V and 0 bases from J, with 12 bases between. Germline CDR1 and CDR2: DFQATT and SNEGSKA (reference sequence). The CDR3 totals 14 residues. CDR3 region: CSAPEGYSNQPQHF. The CDR3 coding sequence is TGCAGTGCCCCGGAGGGCTATAGCAATCAGCCCCAGCATTTT.

The chain has TRBV20-1 and TRBJ2-1; perhaps TRBD2 as D (6 bases). Trimming pared 6 bases from V and 0 bases from J, leaving 12 bases between. Per germline, CDR1 DFQATT and CDR2 SNEGSKA (reference sequence). The CDR3 has 14 residues. This CDR3 reads CSAHTSPSYNEQFF. CDR3 DNA sequence: TGCAGTGCGCATACTAGCCCCTCCTACAATGAGCAGTTCTTC.

The chain is built from TRBV7-9 and TRBJ1-1; a possible D gene is TRBD1 (5 bases). The V gene's germline CDR1 is SEHNR and CDR2 FQNEAQ (reference sequence). The CDR3 is 12 amino acids. V lost 3 bases to trimming and J lost 10 bases, with 12 bases between them. CDR3 bases: TGTGCCAGCAGCTTGCCAGGGATTAGAGCTTTCTTT. Encoded protein: CASSLPGIRAFF.

V gene TRBV20-1 combines with J gene TRBJ2-2; D uncertain. CDR1 and CDR2 (germline): DFQATT, SNEGSKA (reference sequence). This CDR3 is 16 amino acids long. V lost 0 bases to trimming and J lost 6 bases, with 17 bases between them. CDR3 in amino acids: CSARDLGLQGSGELFF. The CDR3 DNA follows: TGCAGTGCTAGAGATCTAGGGCTCCAAGGGTCCGGGGAGCTGTTTTTT.